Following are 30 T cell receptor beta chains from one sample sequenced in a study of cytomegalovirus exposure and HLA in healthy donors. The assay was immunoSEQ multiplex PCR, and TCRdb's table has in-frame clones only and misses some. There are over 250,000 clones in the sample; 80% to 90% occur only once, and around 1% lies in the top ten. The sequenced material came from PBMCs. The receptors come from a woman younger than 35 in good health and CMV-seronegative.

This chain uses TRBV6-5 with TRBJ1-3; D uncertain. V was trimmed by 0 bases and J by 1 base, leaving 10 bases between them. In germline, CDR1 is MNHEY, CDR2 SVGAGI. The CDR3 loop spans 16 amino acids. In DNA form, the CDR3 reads TGTGCCAGCAGTTACTCGACTTTTGGATCTGGAAACACCATATATTTT. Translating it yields CASSYSTFGSGNTIYF.

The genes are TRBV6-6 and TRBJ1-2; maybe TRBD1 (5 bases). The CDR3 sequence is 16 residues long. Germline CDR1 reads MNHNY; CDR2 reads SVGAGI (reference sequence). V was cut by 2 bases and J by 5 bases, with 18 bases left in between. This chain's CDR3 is CASSYNPSTETYGYTF. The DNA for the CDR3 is TGTGCCAGCAGTTACAACCCTTCGACAGAGACTTATGGCTACACCTTC.

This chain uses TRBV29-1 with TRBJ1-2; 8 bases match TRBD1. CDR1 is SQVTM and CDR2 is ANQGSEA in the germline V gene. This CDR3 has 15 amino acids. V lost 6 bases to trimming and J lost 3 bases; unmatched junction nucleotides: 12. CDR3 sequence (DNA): TGCAGCGTGGGGGTAGGGCTGGGACAGGACTATGGCTACACCTTC. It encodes CSVGVGLGQDYGYTF.

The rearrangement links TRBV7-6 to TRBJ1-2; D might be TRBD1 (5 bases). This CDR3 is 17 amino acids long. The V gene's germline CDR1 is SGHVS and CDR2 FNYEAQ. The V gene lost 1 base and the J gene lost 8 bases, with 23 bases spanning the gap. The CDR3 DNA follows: TGTGCCAGCAGCTTAGTCCCCCCTGGCAGGGAAGGGTACGGCTACACCTTC. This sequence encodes CASSLVPPGREGYGYTF.

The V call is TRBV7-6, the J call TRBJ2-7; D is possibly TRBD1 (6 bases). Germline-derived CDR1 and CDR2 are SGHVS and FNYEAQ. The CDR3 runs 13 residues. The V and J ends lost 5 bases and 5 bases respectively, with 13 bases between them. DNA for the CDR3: TGTGCCAGCAGCCCGGGACAACGACACGAGCAGTACTTC. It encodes CASSPGQRHEQYF.

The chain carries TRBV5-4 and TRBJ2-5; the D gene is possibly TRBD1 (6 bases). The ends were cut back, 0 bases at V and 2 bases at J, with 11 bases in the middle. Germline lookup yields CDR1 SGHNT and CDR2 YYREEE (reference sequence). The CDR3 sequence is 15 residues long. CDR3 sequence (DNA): TGTGCCAGCAGCTTGGTAGGGACACTGCAAGAGACCCAGTACTTC. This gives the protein CASSLVGTLQETQYF.

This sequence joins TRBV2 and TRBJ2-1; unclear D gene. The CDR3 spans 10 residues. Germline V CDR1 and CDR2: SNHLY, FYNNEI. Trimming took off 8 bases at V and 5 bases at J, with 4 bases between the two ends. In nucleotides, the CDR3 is TGTGCCAGCCTTAACAATGAGCAGTTCTTC. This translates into CASLNNEQFF. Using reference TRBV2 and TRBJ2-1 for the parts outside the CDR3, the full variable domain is EPEVTQTPSHQVTQMGQEVILRCVPISNHLYFYWYRQILGQKVEFLVSFYNNEISEKSEIFDDQFSVERPDGSNFTLKIRSTKLEDSAMYFCASLNNEQFFGPGTRLTVL.

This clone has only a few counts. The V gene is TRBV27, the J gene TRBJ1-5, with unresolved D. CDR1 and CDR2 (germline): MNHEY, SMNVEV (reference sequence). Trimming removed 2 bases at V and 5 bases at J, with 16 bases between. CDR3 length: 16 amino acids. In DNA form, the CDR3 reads TGTGCCAGCAGTTTAGTAGGGCTTGAGGGCCATCAGCCCCAGCATTTT. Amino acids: CASSLVGLEGHQPQHF.

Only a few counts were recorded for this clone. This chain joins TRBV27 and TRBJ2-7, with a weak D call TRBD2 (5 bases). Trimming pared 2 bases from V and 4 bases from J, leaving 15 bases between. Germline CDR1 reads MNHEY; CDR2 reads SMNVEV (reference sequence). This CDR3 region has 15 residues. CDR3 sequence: CASSLTGFPQYEQYF. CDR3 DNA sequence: TGTGCCAGCAGTTTAACGGGGTTCCCCCAATACGAGCAGTACTTC.

The CDR3: CASRLLRGVDNEQFF. DNA of the CDR3: TGCGCCAGCAGACTACTTCGCGGGGTTGACAATGAGCAGTTCTTC. The V call is TRBV4-3, the J call TRBJ2-1, with D possibly TRBD2 on 6 matching bases. The CDR3 length is 15 residues. Germline V gives CDR1 LGHNA, CDR2 YSLEER. The V end lost 6 bases, the J end lost 5 bases, and 17 bases lay between the germline ends.

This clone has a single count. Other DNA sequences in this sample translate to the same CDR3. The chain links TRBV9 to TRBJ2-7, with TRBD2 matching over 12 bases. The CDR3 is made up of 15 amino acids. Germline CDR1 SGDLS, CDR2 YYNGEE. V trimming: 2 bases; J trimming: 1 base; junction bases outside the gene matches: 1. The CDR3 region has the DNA TGTGCCAGCAGCGTGACTAGCGGGAGATCCTACGAGCAGTACTTC. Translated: CASSVTSGRSYEQYF. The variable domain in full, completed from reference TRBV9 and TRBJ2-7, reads DSGVTQTPKHLITATGQRVTLRCSPRSGDLSVYWYQQSLDQGLQFLIQYYNGEERAKGNILERFSAQQFPDLHSELNLSSLELGDSALYFCASSVTSGRSYEQYFGPGTRLTVT.

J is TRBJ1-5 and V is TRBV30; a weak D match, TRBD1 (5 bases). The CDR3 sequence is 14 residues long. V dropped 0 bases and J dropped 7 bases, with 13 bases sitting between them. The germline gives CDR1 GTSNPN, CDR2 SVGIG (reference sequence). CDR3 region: CAWSVQGDGQPQHF. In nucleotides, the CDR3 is TGTGCCTGGAGTGTACAAGGGGATGGGCAGCCCCAGCATTTT.

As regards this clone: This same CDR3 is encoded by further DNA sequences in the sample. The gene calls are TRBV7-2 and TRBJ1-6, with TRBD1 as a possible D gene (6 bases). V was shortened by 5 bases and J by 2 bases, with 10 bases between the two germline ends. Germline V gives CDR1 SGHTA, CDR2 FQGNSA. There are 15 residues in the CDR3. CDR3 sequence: CASSIQGPYNSPLHF. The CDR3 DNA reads TGTGCCAGCAGCATACAGGGCCCCTATAATTCACCCCTCCACTTT.

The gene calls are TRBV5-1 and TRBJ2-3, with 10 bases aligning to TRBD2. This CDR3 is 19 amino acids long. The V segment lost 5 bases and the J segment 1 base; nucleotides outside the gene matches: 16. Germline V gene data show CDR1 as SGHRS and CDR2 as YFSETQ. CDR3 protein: CASRPSGGGRYAGTDTQYF. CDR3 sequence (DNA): TGCGCCAGCAGGCCTAGCGGGGGTGGCCGGTATGCAGGCACAGATACGCAGTATTTT.

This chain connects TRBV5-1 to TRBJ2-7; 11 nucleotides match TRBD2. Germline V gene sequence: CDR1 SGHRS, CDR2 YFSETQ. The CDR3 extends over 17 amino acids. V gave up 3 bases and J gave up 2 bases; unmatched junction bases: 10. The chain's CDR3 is CASSSLLLAGGPYEQYF. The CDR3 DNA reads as TGCGCCAGCAGCTCCTTGCTTTTAGCGGGAGGGCCCTACGAGCAGTACTTC.

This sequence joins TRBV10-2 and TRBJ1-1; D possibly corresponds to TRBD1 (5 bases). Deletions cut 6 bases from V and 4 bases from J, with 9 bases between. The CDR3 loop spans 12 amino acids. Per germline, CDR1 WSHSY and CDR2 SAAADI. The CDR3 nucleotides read TGCGCCAGCAGAGGGGCAGGCACTGAAGCTTTCTTT. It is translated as CASRGAGTEAFF.

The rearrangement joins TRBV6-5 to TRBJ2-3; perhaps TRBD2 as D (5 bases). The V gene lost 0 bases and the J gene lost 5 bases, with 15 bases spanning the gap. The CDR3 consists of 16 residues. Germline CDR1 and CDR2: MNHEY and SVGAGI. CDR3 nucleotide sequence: TGTGCCAGCAGTTACTCCTTAATCTTGGGAGTAGATACGCAGTATTTT. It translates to CASSYSLILGVDTQYF.

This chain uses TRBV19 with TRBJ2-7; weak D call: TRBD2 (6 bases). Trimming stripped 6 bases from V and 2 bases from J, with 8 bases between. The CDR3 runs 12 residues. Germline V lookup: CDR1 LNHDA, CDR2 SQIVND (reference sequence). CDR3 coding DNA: TGTGCCAGTAGGGGACTTGCCTACGAGCAGTACTTC. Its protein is CASRGLAYEQYF.

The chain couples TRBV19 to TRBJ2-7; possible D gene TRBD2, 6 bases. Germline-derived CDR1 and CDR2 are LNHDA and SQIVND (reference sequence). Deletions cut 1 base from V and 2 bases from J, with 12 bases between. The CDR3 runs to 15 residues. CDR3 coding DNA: TGTGCCAGTAGTATAGGCCGGGACTGGGCCTACGAGCAGTACTTC. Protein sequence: CASSIGRDWAYEQYF.

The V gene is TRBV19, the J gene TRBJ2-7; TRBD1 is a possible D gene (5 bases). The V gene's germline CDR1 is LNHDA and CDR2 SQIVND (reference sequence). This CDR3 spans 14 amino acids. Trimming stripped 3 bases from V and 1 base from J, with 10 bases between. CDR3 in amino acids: CASSIGGASYEQYF. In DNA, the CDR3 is TGTGCCAGTAGTATCGGTGGGGCTTCCTACGAGCAGTACTTC.

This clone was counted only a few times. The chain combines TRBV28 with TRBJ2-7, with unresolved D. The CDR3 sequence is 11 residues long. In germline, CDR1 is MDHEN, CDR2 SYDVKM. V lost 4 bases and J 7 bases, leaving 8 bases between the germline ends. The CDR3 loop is CASSSPQEQYF. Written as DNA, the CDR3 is TGTGCCAGCAGTTCCCCCCAGGAGCAGTACTTC.

CDR3 sequence (DNA): TGCAGCGTCGCCGTGCGGACAGGGGAGGGGAAGAACTATGGCTACACCTTC. It yields the protein CSVAVRTGEGKNYGYTF. V usage is TRBV29-1 and J usage is TRBJ1-2; 9 positions agree with TRBD1. Germline V gene lookup returns CDR1 SQVTM and CDR2 ANQGSEA. CDR3 size: 17 residues. With 6 bases clipped from V and 2 bases from J, the junction kept 16 bases outside the gene matches.

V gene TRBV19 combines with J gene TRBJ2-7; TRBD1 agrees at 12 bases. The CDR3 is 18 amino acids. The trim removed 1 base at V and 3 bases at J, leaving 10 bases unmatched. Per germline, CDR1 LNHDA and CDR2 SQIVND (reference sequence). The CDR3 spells CASSIAGTGGSLGYEQYF. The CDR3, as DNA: TGTGCCAGTAGTATAGCCGGGACAGGGGGCTCCCTCGGCTACGAGCAGTACTTC.

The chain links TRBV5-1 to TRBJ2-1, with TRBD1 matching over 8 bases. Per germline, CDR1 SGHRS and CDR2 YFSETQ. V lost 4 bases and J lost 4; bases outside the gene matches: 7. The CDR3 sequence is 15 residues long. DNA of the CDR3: TGCGCCAGCAGCATCCGGGACAGGTTATACAATGAGCAGTTCTTC. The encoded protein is CASSIRDRLYNEQFF.

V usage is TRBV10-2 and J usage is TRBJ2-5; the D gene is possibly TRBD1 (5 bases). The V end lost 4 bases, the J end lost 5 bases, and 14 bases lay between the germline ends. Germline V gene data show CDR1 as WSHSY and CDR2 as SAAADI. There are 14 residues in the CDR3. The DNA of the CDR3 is TGCGCCAGCAGTGTTATCGACAGACAGGAGACCCAGTACTTC. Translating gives CASSVIDRQETQYF.

Written as DNA, the CDR3 is TGCGCCAGCAGCCCAAGCACAGGGGACTACGAGCAGTACTTC. It is translated as CASSPSTGDYEQYF. The chain links TRBV4-3 to TRBJ2-7; 7 bases line up with TRBD1. Germline assignment: CDR1 LGHNA and CDR2 YSLEER. The CDR3 has 14 residues. V trimming: 4 bases; J trimming: 3 bases; junction bases outside the gene matches: 6.

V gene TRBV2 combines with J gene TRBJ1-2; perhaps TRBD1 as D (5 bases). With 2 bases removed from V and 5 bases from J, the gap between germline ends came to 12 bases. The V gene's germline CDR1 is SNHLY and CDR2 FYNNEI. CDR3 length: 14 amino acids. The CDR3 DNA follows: TGTGCCAGCAGTGAACCAGGGATGGGGTATGGCTACACCTTC. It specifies CASSEPGMGYGYTF.

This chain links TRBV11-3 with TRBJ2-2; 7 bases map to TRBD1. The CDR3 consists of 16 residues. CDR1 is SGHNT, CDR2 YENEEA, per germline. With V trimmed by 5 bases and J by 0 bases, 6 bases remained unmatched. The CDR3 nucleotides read TGTGCCAGCAGCAGGGACAGCTTCGCGAACACCGGGGAGCTGTTTTTT. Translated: CASSRDSFANTGELFF.

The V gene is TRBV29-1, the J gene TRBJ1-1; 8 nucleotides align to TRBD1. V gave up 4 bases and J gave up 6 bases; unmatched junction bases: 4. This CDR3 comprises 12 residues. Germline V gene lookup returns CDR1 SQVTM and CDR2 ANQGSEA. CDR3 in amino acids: CSVGTGRAEAFF. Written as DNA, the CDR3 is TGCAGCGTTGGGACAGGGAGGGCTGAAGCTTTCTTT.

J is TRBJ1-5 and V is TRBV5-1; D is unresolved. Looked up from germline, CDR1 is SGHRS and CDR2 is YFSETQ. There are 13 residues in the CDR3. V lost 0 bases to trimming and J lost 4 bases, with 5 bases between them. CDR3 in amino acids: CASSLGANQPQHF. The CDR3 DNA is TGCGCCAGCAGCTTGGGGGCGAATCAGCCCCAGCATTTT.